One and the same sample provided the 10 T cell receptor beta chains below, sequenced in a study of cytotoxic CD8 clonotypes in ibrutinib-treated CLL. Measured with immunoSEQ multiplex PCR; TCRdb has only the in-frame clones, and not every one. In the table there are more than 200,000 clones, 70% of which are singletons. Here the sequenced sample was PBMCs, taken after 24 months of ibrutinib treatment. All receptors come from a human donor with chronic lymphocytic leukemia.

This clone came up once. The chain combines TRBV18 with TRBJ1-2; 7 nucleotides match TRBD1. The germline V gene encodes CDR1 KGHSH and CDR2 LQKENI. The CDR3 totals 17 residues. V trimming: 4 bases; J trimming: 0 bases; junction bases outside the gene matches: 11. DNA for the CDR3: TGTGCCAGCTCACAATATCAAGAAACAGGGGCTAACTATGGCTACACCTTC. Amino acid sequence: CASSQYQETGANYGYTF.

This clone was counted between two and nine times. The chain employs TRBV6-6 and TRBJ1-5; D unclear. V dropped 2 bases and J dropped 5 bases, with 4 bases sitting between them. Germline lookup yields CDR1 MNHNY and CDR2 SVGAGI (reference sequence). The CDR3 is 12 residues long. CDR3 sequence (DNA): TGTGCCAGCAGTTACAGGGATCAGCCCCAGCATTTT. Residues: CASSYRDQPQHF.

The gene calls are TRBV30 and TRBJ2-1; D ambiguous. The germline V and J ends were trimmed by 2 bases and 8 bases, with 19 bases remaining between them. CDR1 and CDR2 from the germline V gene are GTSNPN and SVGIG (reference sequence). The CDR3 length is 15 residues. CDR3 DNA: TGTGCCTGGAGTCCCCCAACCCACGGATTCGATGAGCAGTTCTTC. Protein product: CAWSPPTHGFDEQFF.

The chain combines TRBV9 with TRBJ1-1; TRBD1 is a possible D gene (5 bases). Between the trimmed V and J ends, which lost 0 bases and 2 bases, there was a span of 17 bases. CDR3 length equals 17 residues. Germline CDR1 SGDLS, CDR2 YYNGEE. In DNA form, the CDR3 reads TGTGCCAGCAGCGTAGGCCCAGGGAGGGTTGGCAACACTGAAGCTTTCTTT. Translated, it gives CASSVGPGRVGNTEAFF.

In this sample, this clone turned up once. The chain has TRBV13 and TRBJ2-3; 7 bases are a match to TRBD1. The CDR3 totals 14 residues. Germline V lookup: CDR1 PRHDT, CDR2 FYEKMQ (reference sequence). The J segment lost 5 bases and the V segment lost 5 bases, leaving 7 bases of the junction unmatched. The CDR3 bases are TGTGCCAGCAGCCAAGACAGGGTGGAAGATACGCAGTATTTT. This gives the protein CASSQDRVEDTQYF.

This clone occurred once. An end of the junction differs from the germline gene, which may be a read error. This rearrangement joins TRBV6-5 to TRBJ1-5; D gene uncertain. Germline lookup yields CDR1 MNHEY and CDR2 SVGAGI. The CDR3 extends over 12 amino acids. CDR3 sequence (DNA): TGTGCCAGCAGGTCCCCAAATCAACCCCAGCATTTT. Residues: CASRSPNQPQHF.

CDR3 region: CASSSIGTGQETQYF. The CDR3 DNA reads as TGTGCCAGCAGCTCGATCGGGACAGGCCAAGAGACCCAGTACTTC. V is TRBV7-8 and J is TRBJ2-5; the match to TRBD1 covers 8 bases. The CDR3 totals 15 residues. In germline, CDR1 is SGHVS, CDR2 FQNEAQ. V shed 4 bases and J 1 base; nucleotides not matched to a gene: 5. Combining the CDR3 with reference TRBV7-8 and TRBJ2-5 gives the whole variable domain GAGVSQSPRYKVAKRGQDVALRCDPISGHVSLFWYQQALGQGPEFLTYFQNEAQLDKSGLPSDRFFAERPEGSVSTLKIQRTQQEDSAVYLCASSSIGTGQETQYFGPGTRLLVL.

With respect to this clone: This sample includes further DNA sequences coding for the same CDR3. The genes are TRBV9 and TRBJ2-7; TRBD2 agrees at 15 bases. The V segment lost 3 bases and the J segment 3 bases; nucleotides outside the gene matches: 1. The CDR3 consists of 15 residues. Per germline, CDR1 SGDLS and CDR2 YYNGEE. The CDR3 region is CASSEGLAGGYEQYF. CDR3 sequence (DNA): TGTGCCAGCAGCGAGGGACTAGCGGGAGGCTACGAGCAGTACTTC.

The table lists this clone with a few counts. V is TRBV10-2 and J is TRBJ2-7; TRBD1 agrees at 10 bases. The germline gives CDR1 WSHSY, CDR2 SAAADI. The CDR3 consists of 14 residues. J was trimmed by 0 bases and V by 6 bases; bases with no gene match: 2. CDR3: CASRGTGDSYEQYF. As DNA, the CDR3 is TGCGCCAGCAGGGGGACAGGGGACTCCTACGAGCAGTACTTC.

The rearrangement joins TRBV25-1 to TRBJ2-3; weak D call: TRBD2 (5 bases). Trimming cost V 3 bases and J 3 bases, with 10 bases left between them. The CDR3 totals 14 residues. Germline V gene lookup returns CDR1 MGHDK and CDR2 SYGVNS. The CDR3 nucleotides read TGTGCCAGCAGTGACCCGAGGGAGACAGATACGCAGTATTTT. Translation gives CASSDPRETDTQYF.